Each of the 18 T cell receptor beta chains below was sequenced from the same sample in a study of OX40 agonist ivuxolimab in advanced cancers. Only in-frame clones appear in the TCRdb table, and some are missing; sequencing was by immunoSEQ multiplex PCR. The sample yields about 71,000 clones, 80% to 85% seen once. Here the sequenced sample was CD4+ or CD8+ T cells sorted from blood, taken in a trial of the OX40 agonist ivuxolimab. All receptors come from an adult with an advanced solid tumor such as melanoma, head and neck, liver or kidney cancer.

This clone was counted a single time. This chain joins TRBV7-8 and TRBJ1-5, with 7 bases identical to TRBD1. CDR3 length: 14 residues. Trimming took 1 base from V and 6 from J; bases not matched to a gene: 3. Germline V gene sequence: CDR1 SGHVS, CDR2 FQNEAQ. The CDR3 coding sequence is TGTGCCAGCAGCTTAGAGGGGGCGGCTCAGCCCCAGCATTTT. It specifies CASSLEGAAQPQHF.

V gene TRBV30 combines with J gene TRBJ2-7; D might be TRBD2 (6 bases). This CDR3 has 17 amino acids. The V gene lost 3 bases and the J gene lost 2 bases, with 23 bases spanning the gap. Germline loops: CDR1 GTSNPN, CDR2 SVGIG (reference sequence). CDR3 amino acids: CAWSYPPRLAQTYEQYF. The CDR3 nucleotides read TGTGCCTGGAGCTACCCCCCGAGGCTAGCGCAAACCTACGAGCAGTACTTC.

V gene TRBV6-5 combines with J gene TRBJ2-7; TRBD1 is a possible D gene (5 bases). The CDR3 is 13 residues long. V gave up 1 base and J gave up 9 bases, with 13 bases separating them. Germline CDR1 reads MNHEY; CDR2 reads SVGAGI. The CDR3 region has the DNA TGTGCCAGCAGTTACTTATCCAGGGATCGGCAGTACTTC. Translating it yields CASSYLSRDRQYF.

This chain uses TRBV5-4 with TRBJ2-3; possibly TRBD1 for D (6 bases). This CDR3 is built from 15 residues. Germline-derived CDR1 and CDR2 are SGHNT and YYREEE (reference sequence). Trimming cost V 4 bases and J 0 bases, with 12 bases left between them. The CDR3 here is CASSTGQSSTDTQYF. The DNA for the CDR3 is TGTGCCAGCAGCACCGGACAGTCTAGCACAGATACGCAGTATTTT.

CDR3 sequence reads: CASSEYLGGVEKLFF. CDR3 bases: TGTGCCAGCAGTGAATATTTGGGGGGGGTCGAAAAACTGTTTTTT. J is TRBJ1-4 and V is TRBV25-1; D perhaps matches TRBD1 (5 bases). Trimming stripped 0 bases from V and 8 bases from J, with 13 bases between. The CDR3 extends over 15 amino acids. The V gene's germline CDR1 is MGHDK and CDR2 SYGVNS.

The table lists this clone with a few counts. The chain recombines TRBV5-6 with TRBJ1-2, with TRBD1 matching 7 bases. Germline lookup yields CDR1 SGHDT and CDR2 YYEEEE. This CDR3 contains 17 residues. The junction had 15 bases not matched to a gene; V was cut back by 1 base and J by 6 bases. This CDR3 reads CASSLNGWGTEKNGYTF. CDR3 bases: TGTGCCAGCAGCTTGAACGGTTGGGGGACAGAGAAAAATGGCTACACCTTC.

The V call is TRBV10-3, the J call TRBJ2-3; possibly TRBD1 for D (5 bases). CDR3 length: 16 residues. V lost 2 bases and J 5 bases, leaving 17 bases between the germline ends. CDR1 ENHRY and CDR2 SYGVKD come from the germline V gene. The CDR3 sequence is CAISEKGMVGEDTQYF. For the CDR3, the DNA is TGTGCCATCAGTGAGAAGGGGATGGTAGGAGAAGATACGCAGTATTTT.

This clone has a single count. The J gene is TRBJ2-3, the V gene TRBV5-1; D may be TRBD2 (7 bases). The germline V and J ends were trimmed by 4 bases and 1 base, with 10 bases remaining between them. This CDR3 contains 14 residues. CDR1 SGHRS and CDR2 YFSETQ come from the germline V gene. CDR3 nucleotide sequence: TGCGCCAGCAGCAGGGAGGGGGGCACAGATACGCAGTATTTT. It encodes CASSREGGTDTQYF.

This clone appeared a single time. The genes are TRBV7-9 and TRBJ1-1; D call uncertain. The CDR3 consists of 16 residues. Germline lookup yields CDR1 SEHNR and CDR2 FQNEAQ (reference sequence). V was clipped by 1 base and J by 4 bases, with 16 bases between them. CDR3: CASSLDPRSRSTEAFF. CDR3 DNA sequence: TGTGCCAGCAGCTTAGACCCTCGTTCTCGTAGCACTGAAGCTTTCTTT.

This chain uses TRBV18 with TRBJ1-1; a possible D gene is TRBD1 (6 bases). Trimming cost V 3 bases and J 3 bases, with 14 bases left between them. The CDR3 is 15 amino acids. Germline values: CDR1 KGHSH, CDR2 LQKENI. CDR3: CASSPSGGGDTEAFF. CDR3 coding DNA: TGTGCCAGCTCACCCTCAGGAGGGGGTGACACTGAAGCTTTCTTT.

The CDR3 nucleotides read TGCGCCAGCAGCCTCCAAGCGGGGAACACTGAAGCTTTCTTT. Protein sequence: CASSLQAGNTEAFF. The chain joins TRBV4-3 to TRBJ1-1; D not certain. The CDR3 covers 14 residues. Germline V gives CDR1 LGHNA, CDR2 YSLEER. V was cut by 4 bases and J by 1 base, with 10 bases left in between.

The chain combines TRBV5-1 with TRBJ1-5, with D maybe TRBD1 (6 bases). This CDR3 has 15 amino acids. Germline loops: CDR1 SGHRS, CDR2 YFSETQ. The germline V and J ends were trimmed by 4 bases and 1 base, with 12 bases remaining between them. As DNA, the CDR3 is TGCGCCAGCAGCCCGGGCCAGGGGAGCAATCAGCCCCAGCATTTT. It codes for CASSPGQGSNQPQHF.

The chain links TRBV7-3 to TRBJ1-1; D is possibly TRBD1 (5 bases). The CDR3 runs to 14 residues. Germline CDR1 and CDR2: SGHTA and FQGTGA. Trimming shortened V by 5 bases and J by 3 bases, and 13 bases separated the two germline ends. CDR3 amino acids: CASSAREGDTEAFF. In DNA form, the CDR3 reads TGTGCCAGCAGCGCCAGGGAAGGTGACACTGAAGCTTTCTTT.

The chain employs TRBV7-2 and TRBJ2-1; D remains ambiguous. Germline-derived CDR1 and CDR2 are SGHTA and FQGNSA. The CDR3 sequence is 14 residues long. Deletions cut 2 bases from V and 3 bases from J, with 8 bases between. The CDR3 sequence: CASSLTTLYNEQFF. The CDR3 DNA follows: TGTGCCAGCAGCTTAACGACTCTCTACAATGAGCAGTTCTTC.

The chain uses TRBV30 and TRBJ1-4, with a possible D match to TRBD1 (5 bases). Germline CDR1 GTSNPN, CDR2 SVGIG (reference sequence). CDR3 length: 14 amino acids. V lost 0 bases, J lost 10 bases, and 15 bases lay in between. The CDR3 coding sequence is TGTGCCTGGAGTGTATCCCCAGGGACGGCAAAACTGTTTTTT. Amino acid sequence: CAWSVSPGTAKLFF.

The chain's CDR3 is CASSELGTGRNQPQHF. The CDR3 nucleotides are TGTGCCAGCAGTGAACTAGGGACAGGGAGGAATCAGCCCCAGCATTTT. The chain is built from TRBV27 and TRBJ1-5; 9 nucleotides agree with TRBD1. Trimming cost V 5 bases and J 4 bases; bases outside gene matches: 9. Germline CDR1 reads MNHEY; CDR2 reads SMNVEV (reference sequence). The CDR3 totals 16 residues.

The chain carries TRBV5-1 and TRBJ2-5, with D unclear. There are 17 residues in the CDR3. Germline lookup yields CDR1 SGHRS and CDR2 YFSETQ. V was cut by 0 bases and J by 2 bases, with 17 bases left in between. CDR3 loop: CASSLGLDNTLQETQYF. In nucleotides, the CDR3 is TGCGCCAGCAGCTTGGGGCTAGATAACACTCTGCAAGAGACCCAGTACTTC.

The rearrangement links TRBV10-1 to TRBJ1-1; D not certain. V was clipped by 5 bases and J by 1 base, with 5 bases between them. This CDR3 spans 12 amino acids. CDR1 and CDR2 (germline): WNHNN, SYGVQD (reference sequence). For the CDR3, the DNA is TGCGCCAGCAGTCCTTCGAACACTGAAGCTTTCTTT. This encodes CASSPSNTEAFF.